The sequence of this TCR beta chain was determined in a study of CD8+CD57+ T cells in acquired aplastic anemia. Study details: Yields of DNA that came from sorted CD4+ and CD8+ cells averaged roughly 3.2 ug. In CD4+ cells, healthy donors produced an average of approximately 11 million reads. Notes on the study in general: CD8+ Simpson's diversity did not differ significantly between patients and controls. Patients and controls turned out to have 25 to 35 CD8+ CDR3 sequences in common.

CDR3 and TCR beta VDJ profiling relied on genomic DNA as the template. TCRdb reprocessed the reads with MiXCR, giving one entry per CDR3 protein. The sample shows some 410,000 distinct CDR3 sequences, under 80% of them seen only once. This CDR3 has 13 residues. V was clipped by 5 bases and J by 3 bases, with 13 bases between them. CDR1 and CDR2 from the germline V gene are DFQATT and SNEGSKA (reference sequence). For this clonotype: Its antigen is not known. A much larger clone lies a single base off, so this may be a read error.

The sample comprised sorted CD4+, CD8+, or CD8+CD57+ T cells (not recorded which) from PBMCs. This sequence originates from a human donor in good health, serving as a control. V gene TRBV20-1 combines with J gene TRBJ2-5, with D uncertain. CDR3 residues: CSAVSPYKETQYF. CDR3 bases: TGCAGTGCTGTAAGTCCCTACAAAGAGACCCAGTACTTC.